This T cell receptor (beta chain) was recovered during a study of response to subunit inactivated influenza vaccine. Findings and limits, study-wide: A suggestion made by the authors is that each seasonal influenza vaccination recruits few new T cells.

Each CDR3 protein is one row after TCRdb ran MiXCR on the RT-PCR reads. The data show fewer than 750,000 distinct CDR3 sequences, with 14% seen just once and around 10% held by the top ten. The CDR3 extends over 15 amino acids. Germline CDR1 and CDR2: SGHVS and FQNEAQ. The trim removed 5 bases at V and 6 bases at J, leaving 9 bases unmatched. This clonotype was seen a handful of times. Antigen unknown. This material consisted of PBMCs from blood, taken 11 to 12 days after vaccination. This chain connects TRBV7-8 to TRBJ1-3; 8 positions match TRBD1. The receptor comes from a man in his forties or fifties who received an inactivated influenza vaccine. DNA for the CDR3: TGTGCCAGCAGCCATGGACAGGGAGTTGAAAACACCATATATTTT. Its translation: CASSHGQGVENTIYF. Filled out from reference TRBV7-8 and TRBJ1-3, the complete variable domain reads GAGVSQSPRYKVAKRGQDVALRCDPISGHVSLFWYQQALGQGPEFLTYFQNEAQLDKSGLPSDRFFAERPEGSVSTLKIQRTQQEDSAVYLCASSHGQGVENTIYFGEGSWLTVV.